The clone carrying this TCR beta chain has more than one count but fewer than ten. No antigen is known for it. This record comes from a study of shared clonotypes between healthy human individuals. The data were produced by immunoSEQ multiplex PCR, yet TCRdb's version contains in-frame clones alone and is incomplete. The data hold 1.5 million to 2.5 million clones, with about 95% observed a single time. Study-wide results and limits: The four-donor shared clonotypes exceeded non-shared clonotypes in generation probability, with non-shared ones scoring lower.

Terminally differentiated effector memory CD45RA+ cells were excluded from the naive CD8 cells, which were CD45RO-negative and positively selected for CCR7. This CDR3 is built from 12 residues. Looked up from germline, CDR1 is GTSNPN and CDR2 is SVGIG (reference sequence). V was clipped by 1 base and J by 5 bases, with 8 bases between them. This TCR derives from a man aged 18 to 29 in good health. The chain uses TRBV30 and TRBJ2-5, with D unresolved. Sequencing used naive CD8+ T cells sorted from blood. In DNA form, the CDR3 reads TGTGCCTGGAGTGAAGGATCGGAGACCCAGTACTTC. Protein product: CAWSEGSETQYF.